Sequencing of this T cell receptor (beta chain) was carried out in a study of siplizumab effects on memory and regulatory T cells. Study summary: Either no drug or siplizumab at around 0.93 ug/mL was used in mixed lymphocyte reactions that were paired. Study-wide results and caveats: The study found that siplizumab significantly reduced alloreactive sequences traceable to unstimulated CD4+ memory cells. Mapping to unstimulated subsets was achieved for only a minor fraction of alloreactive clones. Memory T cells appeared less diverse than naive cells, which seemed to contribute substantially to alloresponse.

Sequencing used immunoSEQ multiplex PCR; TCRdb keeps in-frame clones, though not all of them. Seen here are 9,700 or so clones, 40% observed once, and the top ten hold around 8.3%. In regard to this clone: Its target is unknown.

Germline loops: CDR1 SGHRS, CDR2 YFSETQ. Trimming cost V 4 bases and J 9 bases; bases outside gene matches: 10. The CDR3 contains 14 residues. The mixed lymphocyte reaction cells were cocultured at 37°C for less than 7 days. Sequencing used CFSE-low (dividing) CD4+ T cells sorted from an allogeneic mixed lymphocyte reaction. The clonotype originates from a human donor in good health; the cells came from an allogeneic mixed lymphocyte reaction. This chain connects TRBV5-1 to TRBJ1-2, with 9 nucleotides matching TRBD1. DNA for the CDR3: TGCGCCAGCAGCAACTCCGGGACAGGGATCAGCTACACCTTC. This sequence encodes CASSNSGTGISYTF.